This T cell receptor beta chain comes out of a study of neoadjuvant nivolumab and ipilimumab in lung cancer. In the study overall: The combination arm added day-1 ipilimumab 1 mg/kg to nivolumab 3 mg/kg on days 1, 15, 29.

Method: immunoSEQ multiplex PCR; TCRdb's copy keeps in-frame clones and lacks some. This sample has about 26,000 clones, with 80% found just once. Points on this clone: What it binds is not known.

General observations from the study: A small number of samples were TCR sequenced. From pretherapy to surgery, tumor richness and clonality rose with dual therapy.

This TCR was sampled from an adult with non-small cell lung cancer. The material was peripheral blood, obtained before neoadjuvant nivolumab, alone or with ipilimumab.

CDR3 DNA: TGTGCCAGCTCACCTACCGACGGGTACCTAAAAGCTTTCTTT. Translation gives CASSPTDGYLKAFF. The chain recombines TRBV18 with TRBJ1-1; D uncertain. The CDR3 is 14 residues long. Germline V CDR1 and CDR2: KGHSH, LQKENI. V shed 3 bases and J shed 9 bases, with 17 bases lying between them.